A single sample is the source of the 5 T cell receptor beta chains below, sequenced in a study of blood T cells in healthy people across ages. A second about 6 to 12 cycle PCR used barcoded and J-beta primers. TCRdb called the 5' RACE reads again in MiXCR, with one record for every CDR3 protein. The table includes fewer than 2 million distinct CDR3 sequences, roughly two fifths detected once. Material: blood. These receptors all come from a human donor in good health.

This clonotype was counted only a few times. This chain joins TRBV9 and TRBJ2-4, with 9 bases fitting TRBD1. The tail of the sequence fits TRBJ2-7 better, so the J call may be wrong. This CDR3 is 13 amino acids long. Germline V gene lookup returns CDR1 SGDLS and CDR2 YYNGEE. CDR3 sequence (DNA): TGTGCCAGCAGCGCAATGACAGGGGGCGAGCAGTACTTC. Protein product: CASSAMTGGEQYF.

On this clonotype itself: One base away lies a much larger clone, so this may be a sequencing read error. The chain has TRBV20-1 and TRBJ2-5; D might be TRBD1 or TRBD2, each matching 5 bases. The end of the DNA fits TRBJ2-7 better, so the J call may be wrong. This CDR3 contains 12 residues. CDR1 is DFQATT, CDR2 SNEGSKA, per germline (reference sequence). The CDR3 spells CSASLGVYEQYF. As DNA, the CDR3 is TGCAGTGCTAGTCTGGGGGTTTACGAGCAGTACTTC.

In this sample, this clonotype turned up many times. In DNA form, the CDR3 reads TGTGCCATCAAGGCGAGGGAGGACTATGGCTACACCTTC. Its translation: CAIKAREDYGYTF. This chain links TRBV10-3 with TRBJ1-2; no clear D gene. The germline V gene has CDR1 ENHRY and CDR2 SYGVKD. Trimming shortened V by 7 bases and J by 3 bases, and 12 bases separated the two germline ends. The CDR3 has 13 amino acids.

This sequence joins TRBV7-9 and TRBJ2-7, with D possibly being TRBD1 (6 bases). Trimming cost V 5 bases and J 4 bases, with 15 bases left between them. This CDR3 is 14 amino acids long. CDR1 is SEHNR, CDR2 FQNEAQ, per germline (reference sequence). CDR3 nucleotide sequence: TGTGCCAGCAGCCACGGACAGAGAACATACGAGCAGTACTTC. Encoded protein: CASSHGQRTYEQYF.

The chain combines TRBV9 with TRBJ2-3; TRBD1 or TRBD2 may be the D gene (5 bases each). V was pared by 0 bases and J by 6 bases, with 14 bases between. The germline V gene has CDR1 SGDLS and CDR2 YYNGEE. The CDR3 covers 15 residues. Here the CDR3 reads CASSVVGTSGDTQYF. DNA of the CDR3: TGTGCCAGCAGCGTAGTTGGGACCTCAGGGGATACGCAGTATTTT. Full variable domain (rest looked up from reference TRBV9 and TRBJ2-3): DSGVTQTPKHLITATGQRVTLRCSPRSGDLSVYWYQQSLDQGLQFLIQYYNGEERAKGNILERFSAQQFPDLHSELNLSSLELGDSALYFCASSVVGTSGDTQYFGPGTRLTVL.